This TCR beta chain appears in the sequencing data of a study of graft-versus-host responses after intestinal transplantation. Across the whole study: Anti-thymocyte globulin served as induction for all recipients, who then took tacrolimus and steroids for about 3 years.

Processing of graft tissue released intraepithelial and lamina propria lymphocytes. Study observations and caveats: GvH clones occurred in recipient marrow; some first appeared in ileum or blood. High graft-versus-host to host-versus-graft clonal ratios were seen in allografts of patients with graft-donor T cell macrochimerism.

A word on this clone: Its antigen is still unknown.

Generated by immunoSEQ multiplex PCR, the TCRdb table keeps only in-frame clones and is missing some. The table has over a thousand clones, about three quarters seen once. Germline CDR1 reads MNHNS; CDR2 reads SASEGT. After removal of 5 bases from V and 5 bases from J, the junction contained 5 bases not matched to a gene. There are 14 residues in the CDR3. This chain joins TRBV6-1 and TRBJ1-3; 8 bases match TRBD1. Sequences were derived from ileum tissue, sampled 7 days after intestinal transplantation. The sequence was obtained from a human patient who received an intestinal transplant, so some T cells may come from the graft donor. The CDR3 here is CASSPGQGRNTIYF. The CDR3 nucleotides are TGTGCCAGCAGTCCTGGACAGGGACGAAACACCATATATTTT.